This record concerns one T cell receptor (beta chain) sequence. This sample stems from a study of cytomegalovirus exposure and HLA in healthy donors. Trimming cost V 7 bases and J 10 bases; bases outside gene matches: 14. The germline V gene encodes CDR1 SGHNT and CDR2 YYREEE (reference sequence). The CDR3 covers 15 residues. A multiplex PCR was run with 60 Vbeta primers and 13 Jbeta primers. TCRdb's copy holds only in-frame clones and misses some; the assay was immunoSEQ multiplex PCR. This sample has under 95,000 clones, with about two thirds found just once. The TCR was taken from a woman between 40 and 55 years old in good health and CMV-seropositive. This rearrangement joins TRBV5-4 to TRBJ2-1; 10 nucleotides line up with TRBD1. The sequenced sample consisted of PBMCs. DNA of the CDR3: TGTGCCAGCCTAAAGACAGGGGGCGCAGAATCGGAGCAGTTCTTC. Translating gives CASLKTGGAESEQFF.